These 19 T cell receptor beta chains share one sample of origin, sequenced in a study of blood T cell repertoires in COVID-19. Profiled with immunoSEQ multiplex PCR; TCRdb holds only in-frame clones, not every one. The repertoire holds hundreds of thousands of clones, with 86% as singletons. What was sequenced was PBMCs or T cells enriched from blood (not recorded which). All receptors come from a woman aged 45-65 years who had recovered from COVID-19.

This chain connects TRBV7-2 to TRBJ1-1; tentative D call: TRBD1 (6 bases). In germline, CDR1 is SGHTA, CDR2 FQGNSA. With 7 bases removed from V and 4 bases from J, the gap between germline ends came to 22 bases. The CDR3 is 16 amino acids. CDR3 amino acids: CASKPYPLAGATEAFF. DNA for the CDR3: TGTGCCAGCAAACCGTATCCTCTGGCGGGGGCCACTGAAGCTTTCTTT.

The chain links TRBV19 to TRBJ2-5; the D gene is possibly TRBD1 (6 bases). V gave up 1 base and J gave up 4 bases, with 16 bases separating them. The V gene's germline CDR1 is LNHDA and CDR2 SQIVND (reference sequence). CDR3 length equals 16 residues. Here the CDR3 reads CASSIAQGRVGETQYF. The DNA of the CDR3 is TGTGCCAGTAGTATAGCGCAGGGGCGAGTCGGAGAGACCCAGTACTTC.

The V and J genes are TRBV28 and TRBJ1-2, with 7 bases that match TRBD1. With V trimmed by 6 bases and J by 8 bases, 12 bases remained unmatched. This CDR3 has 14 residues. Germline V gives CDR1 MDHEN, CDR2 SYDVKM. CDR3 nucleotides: TGTGCCAGCAGGCGACAGGGAGCCGTAAGCGGCTACACCTTC. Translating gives CASRRQGAVSGYTF.

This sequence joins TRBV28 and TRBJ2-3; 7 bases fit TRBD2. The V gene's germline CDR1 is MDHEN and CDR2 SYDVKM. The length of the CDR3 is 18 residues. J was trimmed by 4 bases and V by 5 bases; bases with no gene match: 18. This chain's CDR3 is CASSPPTGGSPRADTQYF. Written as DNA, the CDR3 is TGTGCCAGCAGTCCGCCCACAGGCGGGAGCCCCCGTGCAGATACGCAGTATTTT.

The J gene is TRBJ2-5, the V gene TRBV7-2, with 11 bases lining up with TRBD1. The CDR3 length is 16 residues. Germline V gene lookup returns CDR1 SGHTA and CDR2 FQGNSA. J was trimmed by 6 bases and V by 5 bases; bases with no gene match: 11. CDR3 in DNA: TGTGCCAGCAGCAACTCCGCCGGGACAGGGGGGCAGACCCAGTACTTC. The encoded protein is CASSNSAGTGGQTQYF.

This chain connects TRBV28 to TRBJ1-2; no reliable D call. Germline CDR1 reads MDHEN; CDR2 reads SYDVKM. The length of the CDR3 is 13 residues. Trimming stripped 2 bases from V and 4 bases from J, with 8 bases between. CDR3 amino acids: CASSLAGFYGYTF. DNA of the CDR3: TGTGCCAGCAGTTTAGCCGGGTTCTATGGCTACACCTTC.

The CDR3 spells CASSLTGAKNIQYF. The CDR3, as DNA: TGTGCCAGCAGCTTGACAGGGGCCAAAAACATTCAGTACTTC. The genes are TRBV7-8 and TRBJ2-4; the match to TRBD1 covers 7 bases. V dropped 3 bases and J dropped 1; count of bases not matched to a gene: 0. Germline values: CDR1 SGHVS, CDR2 FQNEAQ. The length of the CDR3 is 14 residues.

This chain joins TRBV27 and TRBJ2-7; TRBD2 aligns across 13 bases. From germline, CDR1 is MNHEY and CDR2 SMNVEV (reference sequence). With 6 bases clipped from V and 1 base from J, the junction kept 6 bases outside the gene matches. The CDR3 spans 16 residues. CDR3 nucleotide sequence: TGTGCCAGCAGGAAACCGGGACTAGCGGGATCCTACGAGCAGTACTTC. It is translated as CASRKPGLAGSYEQYF.

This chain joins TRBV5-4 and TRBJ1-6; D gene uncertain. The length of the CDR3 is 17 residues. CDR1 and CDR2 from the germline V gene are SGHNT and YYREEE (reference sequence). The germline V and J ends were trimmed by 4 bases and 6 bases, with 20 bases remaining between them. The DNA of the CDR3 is TGTGCCAGCAGCCGGAAAGACGACTTTGACGGTAATTCACCCCTCCACTTT. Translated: CASSRKDDFDGNSPLHF.

For the CDR3, the DNA is TGTGCCAGCAGCGGCGGACAGGGGCTAACTAATGAAAAACTGTTTTTT. Encoded protein: CASSGGQGLTNEKLFF. The chain is built from TRBV9 and TRBJ1-4, with 9 bases lining up with TRBD1. The CDR3 length is 16 residues. Trimming at V came to 3 bases and at J to 1 base, leaving 4 bases not matched to a gene. Per the germline V gene, CDR1 is SGDLS and CDR2 is YYNGEE. Full variable domain (rest looked up from reference TRBV9 and TRBJ1-4): DSGVTQTPKHLITATGQRVTLRCSPRSGDLSVYWYQQSLDQGLQFLIQYYNGEERAKGNILERFSAQQFPDLHSELNLSSLELGDSALYFCASSGGQGLTNEKLFFGSGTQLSVL.

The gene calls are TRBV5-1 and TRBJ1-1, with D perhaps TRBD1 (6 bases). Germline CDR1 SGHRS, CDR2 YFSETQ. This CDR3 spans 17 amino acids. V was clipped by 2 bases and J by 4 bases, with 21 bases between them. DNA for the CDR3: TGCGCCAGCAGCTTAACGGGGAACAGGGCCGCCGGCACTGAAGCTTTCTTT. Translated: CASSLTGNRAAGTEAFF.

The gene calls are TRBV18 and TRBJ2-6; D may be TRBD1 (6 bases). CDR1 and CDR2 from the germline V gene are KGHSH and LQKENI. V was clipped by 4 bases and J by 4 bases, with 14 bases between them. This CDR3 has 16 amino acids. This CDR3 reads CASSLLQGDGANVLTF. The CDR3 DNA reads TGTGCCAGCTCACTCCTACAGGGTGACGGGGCCAACGTCCTGACTTTC. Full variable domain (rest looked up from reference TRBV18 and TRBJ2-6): NAGVMQNPRHLVRRRGQEARLRCSPMKGHSHVYWYRQLPEEGLKFMVYLQKENIIDESGMPKERFSAEFPKEGPSILRIQQVVRGDSAAYFCASSLLQGDGANVLTFGAGSRLTVL.

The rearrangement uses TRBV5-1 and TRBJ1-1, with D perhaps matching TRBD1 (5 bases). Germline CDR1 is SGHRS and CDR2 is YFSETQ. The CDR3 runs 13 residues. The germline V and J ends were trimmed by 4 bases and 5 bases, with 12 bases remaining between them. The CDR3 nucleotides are TGCGCCAGCAGCGCCAGGGAGGGAACTGAAGCTTTCTTT. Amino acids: CASSAREGTEAFF.

CDR3 in DNA: TGTGCCAGCTCACCACGACAGGGGGCTTATGGCTACACCTTC. Protein sequence: CASSPRQGAYGYTF. This rearrangement joins TRBV18 to TRBJ1-2, with 10 bases identical to TRBD1. The CDR3 runs 14 residues. Germline V gene data show CDR1 as KGHSH and CDR2 as LQKENI. V lost 1 base and J lost 5; bases outside the gene matches: 1. Full variable domain (remainder filled in from reference TRBV18 and TRBJ1-2): NAGVMQNPRHLVRRRGQEARLRCSPMKGHSHVYWYRQLPEEGLKFMVYLQKENIIDESGMPKERFSAEFPKEGPSILRIQQVVRGDSAAYFCASSPRQGAYGYTFGSGTRLTVV.

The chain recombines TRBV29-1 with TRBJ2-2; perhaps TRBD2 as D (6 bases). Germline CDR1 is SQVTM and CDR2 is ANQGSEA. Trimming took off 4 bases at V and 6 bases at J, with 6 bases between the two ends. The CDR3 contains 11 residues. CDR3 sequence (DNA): TGCAGCGTTGGGGAGGCCGGGGAGCTGTTTTTT. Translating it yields CSVGEAGELFF.

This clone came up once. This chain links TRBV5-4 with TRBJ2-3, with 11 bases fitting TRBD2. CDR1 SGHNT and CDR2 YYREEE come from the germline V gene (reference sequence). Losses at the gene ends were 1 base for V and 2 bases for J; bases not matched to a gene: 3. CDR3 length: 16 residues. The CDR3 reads CASSLLTSGDTDTQYF. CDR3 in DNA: TGTGCCAGCAGCTTGCTGACTAGCGGGGACACAGATACGCAGTATTTT.

CDR3 nucleotide sequence: TGCAGTGCTAGTTCGGGAGACCTTAATGAAAAACTGTTTTTT. This gives the protein CSASSGDLNEKLFF. The chain links TRBV20-1 to TRBJ1-4; D not certain. The CDR3 consists of 14 residues. Trimming took off 3 bases at V and 4 bases at J, with 12 bases between the two ends. The germline gives CDR1 DFQATT, CDR2 SNEGSKA (reference sequence).

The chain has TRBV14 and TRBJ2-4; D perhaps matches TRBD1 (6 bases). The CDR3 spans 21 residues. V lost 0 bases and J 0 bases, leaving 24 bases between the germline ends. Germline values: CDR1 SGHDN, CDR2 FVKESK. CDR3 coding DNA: TGTGCCAGCAGCCAAGATCCCGGACAGACCTGGATATTTTTAGCCAAAAACATTCAGTACTTC. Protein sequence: CASSQDPGQTWIFLAKNIQYF. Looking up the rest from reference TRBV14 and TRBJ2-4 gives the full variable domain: EAGVTQFPSHSVIEKGQTVTLRCDPISGHDNLYWYRRVMGKEIKFLLHFVKESKQDESGMPNNRFLAERTGGTYSTLKVQPAELEDSGVYFCASSQDPGQTWIFLAKNIQYFGAGTRLSVL.

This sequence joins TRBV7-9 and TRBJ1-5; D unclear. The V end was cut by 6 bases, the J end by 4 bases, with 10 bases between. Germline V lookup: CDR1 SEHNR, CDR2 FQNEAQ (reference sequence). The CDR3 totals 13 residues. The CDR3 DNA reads TGTGCCAGCAGTCGGACTTTAAATCAGCCCCAGCATTTT. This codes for CASSRTLNQPQHF.